This TCR beta chain was recovered during a study of human T cells and chemical hapten exposure. Across the whole study: In the sensitization step, 2% DPC was placed on roughly 2 cm by roughly 2 cm of upper inner arm skin.

Time point described: pre-sensitization, week 0. Treatment specified: therapeutic diphenylcyclopropenone sensitization with weekly scalp DPC. The CDR3 is 13 residues long. The V end was cut by 4 bases, the J end by 2 bases, with 10 bases between. From germline, CDR1 is SGHRS and CDR2 YFSETQ. TCRdb reanalysed the RACE reads using MiXCR and keeps one entry per CDR3 protein. The sample includes 300,000 to 450,000 distinct CDR3 sequences, 4.5% to 6% of them seen just once. This clonotype was counted ten times or more. This sequence was found in a woman aged 50 to 65 with alopecia areata. Some clones in this sample may be carry-over from other donors' samples. The sample consisted of whole blood, taken in connection with sensitization to the hapten diphenylcyclopropenone (DPC). The V call is TRBV5-1, the J call TRBJ2-7, with D maybe TRBD1 (5 bases). CDR3 protein: CASSPATAYEQYF. The CDR3 DNA reads as TGCGCCAGCAGCCCTGCGACAGCCTACGAGCAGTACTTC.